The T cell receptor (beta chain) described here comes from a study of shared clonotypes between healthy human individuals (TCRdb year 2020). About the full investigation: The cohort comprised a couple of women and three men aged 18 to 49 years. Leukapheresis yielded between about 0.8 and 9.5 billion PBMCs per donor. To estimate repertoire size and how much clonotype sharing occurs between individuals, the study deeply sequenced the blood TCR repertoires of 4 to 6 healthy adults. To increase sequencing depth and limit assay-specific biases, different laboratories used diverse techniques to prepare libraries and sequence TCR repertoires. Per donor, three plates each were used for CD4 naive and CD4 memory, two for CD8 naive, and one for CD8 memory.

In the germline V gene, CDR1 corresponds to MNHNS and CDR2 to SASEGT. Between the V and J ends, shortened by 2 bases and 2 bases respectively, the junction contains 9 bases. The CDR3 numbers 14 residues from cysteine through phenylalanine. The read is trimmed to its CDR3 DNA, 42 bases read in frame from base 1. Overall results and qualifications from the work: Naive subsets generally had larger estimated clonotype richness than memory subsets did. The small number of donors limited the genetic and exposure-history diversity represented. Incomplete sequencing was indicated by rarefaction of sorted-subset datasets, despite the large sequencing depth. Clonotypes shared by all four sorted-subset donors showed higher generation probabilities than non-shared clonotypes. Pairwise subsampling led to the expectation that sequencing depth would affect the degree of clonotype sharing among donors. Sampling was restricted to blood, and TCR repertoires in tissues likely differ from the TCR repertoires found in blood. Across a few donors, approximately 5% of naive CD4, 3% to 4% of naive CD8, roughly 2.2% of memory CD4, and 0.4% of memory CD8 clonotypes were shared.

Using the deep immunoSEQ assay, multiplex PCR amplified TCR CDR3 regions from genomic DNA. Extracted genomic DNA from each cell subset was distributed evenly across all wells of several immunoSEQ 96-well plates, and each plate was treated as a replicate. Each replicate PCR for sorted subsets received around 210 ng genomic DNA, equal to around 32,000 T cell genomes. The purified libraries were quantified using a Qubit 3.0 fluorometer, sized with a Bioanalyzer 2100, and then quantified again using the KAPA Library Quantification kit. Every immunoSEQ 96-well plate was sequenced on a separate single-read 150-cycle Illumina NextSeq 550 flow cell. The study's own analysis went as follows. Because the immunoSEQ output held only junctional sequences and lacked quality scores, the filtering could not match the filtering applied to full-length reads. To assign V/J genes and CDR3, sequences were annotated using PyIR, a Python wrapper for IgBLAST v1.9, with IMGT germline references. Reads with weak V/J assignments (E-value above 1e-6), missing CDR3, stop codons, out-of-frame junctions, or ambiguous translated residues were removed. V3J clonotypes were defined by identical inferred V gene, J gene, and CDR3 amino acid sequence. To compute the percentage overlap between repertoires, the number of shared unique clonotypes was divided by the size of the smaller repertoire. Repertoire richness was assessed with RTK rarefaction, the Chao1 estimator, and Recon v2.1 estimates of unobserved clonotypes. Generation probabilities were computed with OLGA for all TCRbeta clonotypes obtained by the gDNA method from several donors. The immuneACCESS repertoire file appears here via TCRdb, limited to in-frame rearrangements. These files lack a portion of the clones; in checked studies, under half of the deficit traces to unresolved V genes, and the cause of the others is not known. For V, J and clone size, that table is used; D and trimming come from the DNA. The sample data list some 740,000 clones, and nearly 95% of these were observed just once. Jointly, the top ten make up around 24% of the sample.

CD8 naive samples were CD45RO-negative cells positively selected for CCR7, giving a CD45RA+CCR7+ population that excluded TemRA cells. Donors were healthy HIV-negative adults with no recently reported acute infections or vaccinations. All donors were Caucasian adults living in Nashville, Tennessee, USA. Blood was obtained by leukapheresis, after which PBMCs were separated by Ficoll-Histopaque density gradient centrifugation and cryopreserved in liquid nitrogen vapor phase. Analytical flow cytometry was used to check the purity and quantity of every magnetically sorted T cell population. From each sorted fraction, genomic DNA was isolated and quantified by UV absorbance on a Nanodrop 2000c. About this clone itself: Its antigen is unknown. No per-base quality is available; no much larger clone lies one base away.

Material for sequencing was naive CD8+ T cells sorted from blood. The cell subset or site label for this specimen denotes: CD45RA+CCR7+. The chain is encoded by TRBV6-1 joined to TRBJ2-5, with a weak D call of TRBD2 (6 bases match). The TCR sequence derives from a young man in good health. The DNA sequence is TGTGCCAGCAGTGAATGGGGGGTACAAGAGACCCAGTACTTC. Its product reads: CASSEWGVQETQYF.